A single count supports the clone carrying this T cell receptor (beta chain). Its antigen is still unknown. This record comes from a study of cytomegalovirus exposure and HLA in healthy donors. Overall study results and limits: Across donors, presence/absence analyses took sequencing depth to be roughly uniform.

PCR involved 60 Vbeta and 13 Jbeta primers. Here immunoSEQ multiplex PCR was the method, and the copy in TCRdb shows in-frame clones only, minus some. The table shows about 160,000 clones, with around 80% occurring only once. This CDR3 is built from 16 residues. Germline lookup yields CDR1 LGHNA and CDR2 YNFKEQ. Trimming took 0 bases from V and 0 from J, leaving 11 bases between them. The source of this sequence is a male donor in good health and CMV-seropositive. The sequencing sample was made of PBMCs. The J gene is TRBJ1-2, the V gene TRBV4-2; D perhaps matches TRBD1 (6 bases). CDR3 DNA sequence: TGTGCCAGCAGCCAAGACCTCAGGGGCTCTAACTATGGCTACACCTTC. It codes for CASSQDLRGSNYGYTF.